These T cell receptor beta chains were read from a single sample in a study of blood T cell repertoires in COVID-19. The repertoire was sequenced with immunoSEQ multiplex PCR; TCRdb's copy has only in-frame clones and lacks some. The data hold around 250,000 clones, with over 80% observed a single time. Material: peripheral blood. All receptors come from a woman aged 40 to 50 who had recovered from COVID-19. CDR3s include the opening cysteine and the closing phenylalanine or tryptophan. The D gene is left open where the match is weak. The size field is filled for only some rows; it gives once, few, many or a size class.

TRBV5-1	.	TRBJ2-2	.	CASSPAQGSNTGELFF	TGCGCCAGCAGCCCGGCCCAGGGCTCGAACACCGGGGAGCTGTTTTTT
TRBV29-1	TRBD1	TRBJ1-2	.	CSVGRQGEDGYTF	TGCAGCGTTGGGCGACAGGGGGAAGATGGCTACACCTTC
TRBV5-1	.	TRBJ2-3	.	CASSLYTDTQYF	TGCGCCAGCAGCTTGTACACAGATACGCAGTATTTT
TRBV7-2	TRBD2	TRBJ2-3	.	CASSPTSGGADTQYF	TGTGCCAGCAGCCCGACTAGCGGGGGGGCAGATACGCAGTATTTT
TRBV4-2	.	TRBJ2-3	.	CASSQGGDITDTQYF	TGTGCCAGCAGCCAAGGAGGGGACATCACAGATACGCAGTATTTT
TRBV9	TRBD1	TRBJ2-4	.	CASSPGWDRGNIQYF	TGTGCCAGCAGCCCCGGGTGGGACAGGGGAAACATTCAGTACTTC
TRBV4-1	.	TRBJ1-5	.	CASSANHGGQPQHF	TGCGCCAGCAGCGCAAATCACGGGGGTCAGCCCCAGCATTTT
TRBV18	TRBD1	TRBJ1-1	.	CASSTGTGFNFIPEAFF	TGTGCCAGCTCAACCGGGACAGGGTTTAATTTCATCCCTGAAGCTTTCTTT
TRBV5-1	.	TRBJ1-1	.	CASSPDRAGTEAFF	TGCGCCAGCAGCCCGGATAGGGCGGGGACTGAAGCTTTCTTT
TRBV6-5	.	TRBJ2-1	.	CASSYSDGAYNEQFF	TGTGCCAGCAGTTACTCAGATGGGGCGTACAATGAGCAGTTCTTC
TRBV28	.	TRBJ1-2	.	CASTPGDYYGYTF	TGTGCCAGCACCCCTGGGGACTACTATGGCTACACCTTC
TRBV7-8	TRBD1	TRBJ1-5	.	CASSFDRVGQPQHF	TGTGCCAGCAGCTTTGACAGGGTTGGTCAGCCCCAGCATTTT
TRBV2	.	TRBJ2-5	.	CASSEETQYF	TGTGCCAGCAGCGAAGAGACCCAGTACTTC
TRBV6-6	TRBD1	TRBJ2-3	.	CASSYSPGQGSDTQYF	TGTGCCAGCAGTTACTCGCCGGGACAGGGAAGTGATACGCAGTATTTT
TRBV6-6	.	TRBJ1-1	.	CASSYSRQTNTEAFF	TGTGCCAGCAGTTACTCGAGGCAGACGAACACTGAAGCTTTCTTT
TRBV3-1/TRBV3-2	TRBD2	TRBJ2-3	once	CASRPERGGADTQYF	TGTGCCAGCAGGCCTGAGCGGGGGGGTGCAGATACGCAGTATTTT
TRBV7-3	.	TRBJ1-1	.	CASSNKRTEAFF	TGTGCCAGCAGCAACAAGAGGACTGAAGCTTTCTTT
TRBV7-9	.	TRBJ2-5	.	CASSLSGQETQYF	TGTGCCAGCAGCTTGAGCGGGCAAGAGACCCAGTACTTC
TRBV6-5	TRBD1	TRBJ1-5	.	CASKDRGNQPQHF	TGTGCCAGCAAGGACAGGGGCAATCAGCCCCAGCATTTT
TRBV5-6	.	TRBJ2-3	.	CASSRVGYTQYF	TGTGCCAGCAGCCGAGTCGGGTATACGCAGTATTTT
TRBV28	.	TRBJ2-7	.	CASKSRSNEQYF	TGTGCCAGCAAGTCTCGGAGTAACGAGCAGTACTTC
TRBV5-4	.	TRBJ1-1	.	CASADKMNTEAFF	TGTGCCAGCGCGGACAAAATGAACACTGAAGCTTTCTTT
TRBV2	.	TRBJ2-3	.	CASSDRGWSTDTQYF	TGTGCCAGCAGTGACAGGGGCTGGAGCACAGATACGCAGTATTTT